This TCR beta chain was sequenced for a study of blood T cells in healthy people across ages. General observations from the study: Observed TCR beta diversity showed a strong correlation with the percentage of naive T cells as measured by flow cytometry.

A second PCR, run for about 7 to 11 cycles, used a sample-barcoded 5' primer plus a J-beta primer mix. MiXCR, applied by TCRdb to the 5' RACE reads, yields one record per CDR3 protein. The repertoire includes hundreds of thousands of distinct CDR3 sequences, less than 25% of them detected once, and less than 9% sits in the top ten. In the case of this clonotype: Its matching antigen is unknown.

Per the germline V gene, CDR1 is LGHNA and CDR2 is YSLEER. This CDR3 comprises 15 residues. These data are also associated with another study on T cells of mothers and their children. Turning to that study: Amplification in the second PCR used the M1S primer, which added sample barcodes and 2-4 random nucleotides. Compared with unrelated pairs, related mother-child pairs had slightly higher, non-significant overlap.

Specimen: blood. This rearrangement joins TRBV4-3 to TRBJ2-5; TRBD2 matches at 7 bases. The DNA end is more similar to TRBJ2-7, so the J call may be wrong. This clonotype was sampled from a boy aged 5-17 years in good health. The CDR3 sequence is CASSQAWDYSYEQYF. CDR3 DNA sequence: TGCGCCAGCAGCCAAGCATGGGACTACTCCTACGAGCAGTACTTC.